This T cell receptor beta chain was captured by sequencing in a study of identical twins. TCRdb re-analysed the 5' RACE reads in MiXCR, keeping a single row per CDR3 protein. This table holds approximately 590,000 distinct CDR3 sequences, just under 10% found once. Germline loops: CDR1 KGHDR, CDR2 SFDVKD. V shed 8 bases and J shed 8 bases, with 20 bases lying between them. The CDR3 has 14 amino acids. Study-wide results and caveats: Partly confounded zero-insertion analyses could result from invariant MAIT and iNKT cells. Weaker excess twin sharing was seen among beta out-of-frame sequences.

This clonotype was counted ten times or more. Its target is not known. The sample was also linked to a second study, of yellow fever vaccine responses in identical twins.

Material for sequencing was PBMCs. This TCR came from a woman younger than 35 in good health. This chain uses TRBV24-1 with TRBJ2-5; D is perhaps TRBD1 or TRBD2 (5 bases each). The CDR3 region has the DNA TGTGCCACCAAATCTACGACGGGGCAAGGTACCCAGTACTTC. Translating it yields CATKSTTGQGTQYF.